These T cell receptor beta chains were read from a single sample in a study of blood T cell repertoires in COVID-19. Clones were read by immunoSEQ multiplex PCR, and TCRdb kept only the in-frame ones, dropping some. The table includes about 320,000 clones, nearly 90% detected once. Sample: PBMCs or T cells enriched from blood (not recorded which). The receptors were gathered from a woman aged 25-40 years who had recovered from COVID-19. The CDR3 runs from the conserved cysteine through the conserved F or W. The D gene is left open where the match is weak. Not all rows give a size; the values are once, few, many and, for expanded clones, a class.

size: -
V: TRBV5-1
length: 13
J: TRBJ1-4
D: -
CDR3: CASPWGVGEKLFF
DNA: TGCGCCAGCCCTTGGGGGGTGGGTGAAAAACTGTTTTTT

size: -
V: TRBV30
length: 13
J: TRBJ2-2
D: -
CDR3: CAWRGAADGELFF
DNA: TGTGCCTGGAGGGGGGCAGCGGACGGGGAGCTGTTTTTT

size: -
V: TRBV5-1
length: 15
J: TRBJ2-7
D: TRBD1
CDR3: CASSLRQGADHEQYF
DNA: TGCGCCAGCAGCTTGCGGCAGGGGGCAGACCACGAGCAGTACTTC

size: -
V: TRBV11-2
length: 15
J: TRBJ1-3
D: TRBD1
CDR3: CASSARQGNGNTIYF
DNA: TGTGCCAGCAGCGCTCGACAGGGAAATGGAAACACCATATATTTT

size: -
V: TRBV27
length: 16
J: TRBJ1-1
D: TRBD1
CDR3: CASSFRDRALNTEAFF
DNA: TGTGCCAGCAGTTTCCGGGACAGGGCTTTGAACACTGAAGCTTTCTTT

size: -
V: TRBV7-8
length: 16
J: TRBJ2-2
D: -
CDR3: CASSPSEGTVAGELFF
DNA: TGTGCCAGCAGCCCCTCAGAAGGGACTGTGGCCGGGGAGCTGTTTTTT

size: -
V: TRBV9
length: 14
J: TRBJ1-5
D: TRBD1
CDR3: CASSPGQIFQPQHF
DNA: TGTGCCAGCAGCCCGGGACAGATTTTTCAGCCCCAGCATTTT

size: -
V: TRBV7-2
length: 15
J: TRBJ1-6
D: -
CDR3: CASSLDGGPNSPLHF
DNA: TGTGCCAGCAGCCTTGATGGGGGCCCTAATTCACCCCTCCACTTT

size: -
V: TRBV19
length: 15
J: TRBJ1-2
D: -
CDR3: CASSILAGANYGYTF
DNA: TGTGCCAGTAGTATTTTGGCAGGGGCAAACTATGGCTACACCTTC

size: -
V: TRBV2
length: 15
J: TRBJ1-5
D: TRBD1
CDR3: CASSEDRGWNQPQHF
DNA: TGTGCCAGCAGTGAAGACAGGGGGTGGAATCAGCCCCAGCATTTT

size: -
V: TRBV6-1
length: 14
J: TRBJ1-2
D: TRBD1
CDR3: CASSEYRGNYGYTF
DNA: TGTGCCAGCAGTGAATACAGGGGTAACTATGGCTACACCTTC

size: once
V: TRBV21-1
length: 14
J: TRBJ1-1
D: -
CDR3: CASSKVTVNTEAFF
DNA: TGTGCCAGCAGCAAAGTCACGGTGAACACTGAAGCTTTCTTT

size: once
V: TRBV27
length: 16
J: TRBJ2-2
D: -
CDR3: CASSPRFLPGDGELFF
DNA: TGTGCCAGCAGTCCCCGATTCCTCCCCGGGGACGGGGAGCTGTTTTTT

size: once
V: TRBV19
length: 16
J: TRBJ1-1
D: -
CDR3: CASTNPLGAGNTEAFF
DNA: TGTGCCAGTACCAACCCCCTGGGCGCGGGGAACACTGAAGCTTTCTTT

size: -
V: TRBV11-2
length: 13
J: TRBJ2-1
D: -
CDR3: CASSHPAGNEQFF
DNA: TGTGCCAGCAGCCACCCGGCGGGCAATGAGCAGTTCTTC

size: few
V: TRBV24-1
length: 17
J: TRBJ1-6
D: -
CDR3: CATSDRQLSSYNSPLHF
DNA: TGTGCCACCAGTGATCGACAGCTGAGCTCCTATAATTCACCCCTCCACTTT

size: -
V: TRBV6-5
length: 16
J: TRBJ1-6
D: TRBD1
CDR3: CASSYQTGRNNSPLHF
DNA: TGTGCCAGCAGTTACCAGACAGGGAGAAATAATTCACCCCTCCACTTT

size: -
V: TRBV7-7
length: 15
J: TRBJ2-5
D: TRBD2
CDR3: CASSLGLAGGETQYF
DNA: TGTGCTAGCAGCTTGGGATTAGCGGGGGGAGAGACCCAGTACTTC

size: -
V: TRBV5-1
length: 15
J: TRBJ1-2
D: -
CDR3: CASSLAAGDLFGYTF
DNA: TGCGCCAGCAGCTTGGCCGCAGGGGACCTCTTTGGCTACACCTTC

size: once
V: TRBV6-2/TRBV6-3
length: 15
J: TRBJ1-4
D: -
CDR3: CASSRAGTENEKLFF
DNA: TGTGCCAGCAGTAGAGCCGGGACTGAGAATGAAAAACTGTTTTTT

size: once
V: TRBV2
length: 16
J: TRBJ1-6
D: -
CDR3: CASSPGLRSYNSPLHF
DNA: TGTGCCAGCAGTCCGGGACTTCGCTCCTATAATTCACCCCTCCACTTT

size: -
V: TRBV12-3/TRBV12-4
length: 12
J: TRBJ1-3
D: -
CDR3: CASSPTTITIYF
DNA: TGTGCCAGCAGCCCGACTACAATCACCATATATTTT

size: -
V: TRBV29-1
length: 13
J: TRBJ1-4
D: -
CDR3: CSVDRVGNEKLFF
DNA: TGCAGCGTTGACCGGGTCGGTAATGAAAAACTGTTTTTT

size: -
V: TRBV5-6
length: 17
J: TRBJ1-2
D: -
CDR3: CASSLRRGSGRNYGYTF
DNA: TGTGCCAGCAGCTTGCGCCGAGGGTCGGGCCGAAACTATGGCTACACCTTC

size: -
V: TRBV10-3
length: 17
J: TRBJ2-5
D: TRBD2
CDR3: CAISESASGGLGETQYF
DNA: TGTGCCATCAGTGAGTCAGCTAGCGGGGGATTGGGAGAGACCCAGTACTTC

size: -
V: TRBV7-8
length: 14
J: TRBJ1-2
D: TRBD1
CDR3: CASSPRQGGYGYTF
DNA: TGTGCCAGCAGCCCACGACAGGGGGGCTATGGCTACACCTTC